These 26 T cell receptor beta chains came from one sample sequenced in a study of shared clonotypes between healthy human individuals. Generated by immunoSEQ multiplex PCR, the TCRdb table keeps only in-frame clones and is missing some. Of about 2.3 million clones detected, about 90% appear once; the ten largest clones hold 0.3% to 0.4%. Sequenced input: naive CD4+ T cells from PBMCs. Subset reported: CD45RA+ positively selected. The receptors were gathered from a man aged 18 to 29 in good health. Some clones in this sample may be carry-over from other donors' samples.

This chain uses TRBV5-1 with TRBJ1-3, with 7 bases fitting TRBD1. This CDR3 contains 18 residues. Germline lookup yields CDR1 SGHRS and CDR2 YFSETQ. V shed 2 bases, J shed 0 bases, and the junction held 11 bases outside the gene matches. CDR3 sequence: CASSFSTGTAFSGNTIYF. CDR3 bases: TGCGCCAGCAGCTTCAGCACCGGGACAGCCTTCTCTGGAAACACCATATATTTT.

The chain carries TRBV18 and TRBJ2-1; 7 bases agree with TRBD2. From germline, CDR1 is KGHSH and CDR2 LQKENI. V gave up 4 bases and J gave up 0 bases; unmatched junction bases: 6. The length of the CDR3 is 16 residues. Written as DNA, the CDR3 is TGTGCCAGCTCACTACTAGCGACAAGCTCCTACAATGAGCAGTTCTTC. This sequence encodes CASSLLATSSYNEQFF. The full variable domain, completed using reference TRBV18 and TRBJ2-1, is NAGVMQNPRHLVRRRGQEARLRCSPMKGHSHVYWYRQLPEEGLKFMVYLQKENIIDESGMPKERFSAEFPKEGPSILRIQQVVRGDSAAYFCASSLLATSSYNEQFFGPGTRLTVL.

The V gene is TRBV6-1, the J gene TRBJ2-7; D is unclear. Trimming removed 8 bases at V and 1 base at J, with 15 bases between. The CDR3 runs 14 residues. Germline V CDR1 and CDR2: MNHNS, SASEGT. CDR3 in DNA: TGTGCCAGCCGTGCTTTGGCCAGTTCCTACGAGCAGTACTTC. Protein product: CASRALASSYEQYF.

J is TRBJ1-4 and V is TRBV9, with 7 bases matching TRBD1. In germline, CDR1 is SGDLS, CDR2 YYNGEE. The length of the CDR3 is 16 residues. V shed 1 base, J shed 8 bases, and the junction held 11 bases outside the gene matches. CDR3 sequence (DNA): TGTGCCAGCAGCGTAACAGGACAGGCCGGTGGGGAAAAACTGTTTTTT. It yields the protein CASSVTGQAGGEKLFF.

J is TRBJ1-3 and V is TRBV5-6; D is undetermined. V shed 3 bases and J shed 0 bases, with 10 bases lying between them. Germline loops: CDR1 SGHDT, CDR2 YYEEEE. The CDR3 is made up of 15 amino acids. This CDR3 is CASSSSRSSGNTIYF. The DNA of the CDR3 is TGTGCCAGCAGCTCTTCCCGGTCCTCTGGAAACACCATATATTTT.

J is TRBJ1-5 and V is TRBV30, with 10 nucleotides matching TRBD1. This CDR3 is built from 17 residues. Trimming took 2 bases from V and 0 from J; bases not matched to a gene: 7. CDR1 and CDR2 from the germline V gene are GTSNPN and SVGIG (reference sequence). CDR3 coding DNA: TGTGCCTGGAGTACCCGGACAGGGGGAAATAGCAATCAGCCCCAGCATTTT. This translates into CAWSTRTGGNSNQPQHF.

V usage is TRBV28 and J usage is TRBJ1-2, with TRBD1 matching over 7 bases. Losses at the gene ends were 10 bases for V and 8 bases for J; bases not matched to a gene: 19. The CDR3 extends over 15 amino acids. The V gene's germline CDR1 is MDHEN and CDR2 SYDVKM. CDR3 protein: CATEDRQGGSSGYTF. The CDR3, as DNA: TGTGCCACGGAAGATCGACAGGGAGGCAGTAGCGGCTACACCTTC.

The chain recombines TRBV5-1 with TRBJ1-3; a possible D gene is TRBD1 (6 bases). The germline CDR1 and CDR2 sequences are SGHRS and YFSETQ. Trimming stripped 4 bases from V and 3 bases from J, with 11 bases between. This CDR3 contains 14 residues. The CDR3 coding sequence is TGCGCCAGCAGCGGGGCAGGGGTTGGAAACACCATATATTTT. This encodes CASSGAGVGNTIYF.

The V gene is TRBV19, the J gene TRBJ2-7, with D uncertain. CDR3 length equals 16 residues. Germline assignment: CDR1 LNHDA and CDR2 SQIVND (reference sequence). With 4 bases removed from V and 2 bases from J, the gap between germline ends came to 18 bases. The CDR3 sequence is CASSSSWTERTYEQYF. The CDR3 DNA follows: TGTGCCAGTAGTAGTTCCTGGACGGAGAGAACCTACGAGCAGTACTTC.

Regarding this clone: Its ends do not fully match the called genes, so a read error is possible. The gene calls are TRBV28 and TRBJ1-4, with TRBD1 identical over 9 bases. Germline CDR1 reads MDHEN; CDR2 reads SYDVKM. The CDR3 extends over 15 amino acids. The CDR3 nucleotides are TGTGCCGGCAGTTTATATGACAGGGGGAGCGAAAAACTGTTTTTT. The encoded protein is CAGSLYDRGSEKLFF.

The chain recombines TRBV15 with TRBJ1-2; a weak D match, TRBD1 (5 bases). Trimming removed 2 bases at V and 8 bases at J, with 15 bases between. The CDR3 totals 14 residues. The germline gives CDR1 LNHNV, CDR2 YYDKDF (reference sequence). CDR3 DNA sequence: TGTGCCACCAGCAGAAGGTCACAGGTAGGCGGCTACACCTTC. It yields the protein CATSRRSQVGGYTF.

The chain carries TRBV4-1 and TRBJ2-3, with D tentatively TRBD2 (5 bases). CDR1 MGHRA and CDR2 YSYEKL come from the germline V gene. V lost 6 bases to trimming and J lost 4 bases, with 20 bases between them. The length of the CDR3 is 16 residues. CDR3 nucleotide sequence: TGCGCCAGCAGGAAAGGATGGACTTCGGCAGCAGATACGCAGTATTTT. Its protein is CASRKGWTSAADTQYF.

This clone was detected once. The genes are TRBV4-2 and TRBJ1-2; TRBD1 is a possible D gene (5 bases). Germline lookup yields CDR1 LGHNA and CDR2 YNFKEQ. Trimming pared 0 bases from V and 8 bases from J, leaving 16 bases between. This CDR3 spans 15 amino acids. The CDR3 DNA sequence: TGTGCCAGCAGCCAAGAAGGACAAGCTCCTTCGGGCTACACCTTC. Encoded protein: CASSQEGQAPSGYTF.

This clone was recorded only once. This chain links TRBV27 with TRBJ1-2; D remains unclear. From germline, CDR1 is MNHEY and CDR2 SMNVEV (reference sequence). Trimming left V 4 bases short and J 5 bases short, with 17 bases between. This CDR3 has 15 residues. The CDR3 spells CASSYASAVVYGYTF. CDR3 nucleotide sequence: TGTGCCAGCAGTTATGCCTCGGCAGTCGTTTATGGCTACACCTTC.

As DNA, the CDR3 is TGTGCCAGCTCCCCTGGGCCTCTCCGATCTACGGGGCAGTACTTC. Residues: CASSPGPLRSTGQYF. V is TRBV28 and J is TRBJ2-7; D unclear. Germline V gene sequence: CDR1 MDHEN, CDR2 SYDVKM. Trimming took 8 bases from V and 9 from J, leaving 26 bases between them. The CDR3 spans 15 residues.

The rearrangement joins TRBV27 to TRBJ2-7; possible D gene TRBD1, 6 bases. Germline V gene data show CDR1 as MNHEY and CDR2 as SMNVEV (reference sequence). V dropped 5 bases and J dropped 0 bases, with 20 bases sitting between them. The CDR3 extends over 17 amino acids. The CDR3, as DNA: TGTGCCAGCAGTCGCCCCCGAGACAGGCCTGGCTCCTACGAGCAGTACTTC. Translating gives CASSRPRDRPGSYEQYF.

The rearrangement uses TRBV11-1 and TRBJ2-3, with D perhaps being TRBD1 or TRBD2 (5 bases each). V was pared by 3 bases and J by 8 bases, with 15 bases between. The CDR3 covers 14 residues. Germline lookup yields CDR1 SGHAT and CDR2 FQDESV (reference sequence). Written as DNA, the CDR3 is TGTGCCAGCAGCTTTCCTAGGGGCGGAGGTACGCAGTATTTT. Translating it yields CASSFPRGGGTQYF.

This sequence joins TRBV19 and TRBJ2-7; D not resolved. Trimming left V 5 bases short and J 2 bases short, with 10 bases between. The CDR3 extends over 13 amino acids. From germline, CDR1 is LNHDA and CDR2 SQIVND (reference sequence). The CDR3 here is CASSPRFAYEQYF. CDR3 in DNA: TGTGCCAGTAGTCCCAGGTTTGCCTACGAGCAGTACTTC.

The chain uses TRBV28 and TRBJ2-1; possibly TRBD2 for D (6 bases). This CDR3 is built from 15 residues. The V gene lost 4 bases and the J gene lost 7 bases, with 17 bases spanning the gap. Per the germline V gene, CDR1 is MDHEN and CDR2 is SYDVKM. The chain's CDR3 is CASSSPGRLGNEQFF. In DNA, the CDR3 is TGTGCCAGCAGTTCTCCAGGGAGGCTTGGTAATGAGCAGTTCTTC.

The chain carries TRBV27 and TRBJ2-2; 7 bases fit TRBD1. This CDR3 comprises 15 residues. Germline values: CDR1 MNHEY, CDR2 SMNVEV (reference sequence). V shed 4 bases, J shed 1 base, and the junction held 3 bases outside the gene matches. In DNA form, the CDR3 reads TGTGCCAGCAGTTATTACAGGGGGAACACCGGGGAGCTGTTTTTT. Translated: CASSYYRGNTGELFF.

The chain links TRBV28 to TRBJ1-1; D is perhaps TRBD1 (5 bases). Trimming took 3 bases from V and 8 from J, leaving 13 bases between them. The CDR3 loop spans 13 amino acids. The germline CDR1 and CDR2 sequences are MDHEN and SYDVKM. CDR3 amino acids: CASSLRAGREAFF. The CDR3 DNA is TGTGCCAGCAGTTTGAGGGCAGGGAGGGAAGCTTTCTTT.

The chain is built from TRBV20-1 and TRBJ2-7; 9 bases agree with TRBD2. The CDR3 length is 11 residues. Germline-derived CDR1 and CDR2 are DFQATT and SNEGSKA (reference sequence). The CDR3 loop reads CSGLAGTGKYF. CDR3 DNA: TGCAGCGGCCTAGCGGGAACAGGAAAGTACTTC.

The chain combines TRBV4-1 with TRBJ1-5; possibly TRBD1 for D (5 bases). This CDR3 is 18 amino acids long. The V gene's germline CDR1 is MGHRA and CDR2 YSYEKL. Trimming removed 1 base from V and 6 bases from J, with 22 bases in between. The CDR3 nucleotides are TGCGCCAGCAGCCAAGCCCTGGTCCGCGGGACCGAGGTTCAGCCCCAGCATTTT. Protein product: CASSQALVRGTEVQPQHF.

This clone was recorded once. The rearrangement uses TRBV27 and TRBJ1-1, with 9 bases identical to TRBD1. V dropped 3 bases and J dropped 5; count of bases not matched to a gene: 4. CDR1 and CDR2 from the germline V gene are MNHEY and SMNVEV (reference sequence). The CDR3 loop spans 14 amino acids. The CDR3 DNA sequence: TGTGCCAGCAGTTTGGGACAGGGTGGAACTGAAGCTTTCTTT. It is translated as CASSLGQGGTEAFF.

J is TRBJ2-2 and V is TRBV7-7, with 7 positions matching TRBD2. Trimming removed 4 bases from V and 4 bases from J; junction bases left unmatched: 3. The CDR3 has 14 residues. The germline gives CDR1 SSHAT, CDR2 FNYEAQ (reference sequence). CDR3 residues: CASSSPSGTGELFF. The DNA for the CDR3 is TGTGCCAGCAGCTCACCTAGCGGCACCGGGGAGCTGTTTTTT.

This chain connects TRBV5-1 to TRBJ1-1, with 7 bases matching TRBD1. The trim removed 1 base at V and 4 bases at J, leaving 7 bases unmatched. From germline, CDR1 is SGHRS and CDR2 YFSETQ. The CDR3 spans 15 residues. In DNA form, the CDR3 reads TGCGCCAGCAGCTTGAGGACAGGCGTCCGCACTGAAGCTTTCTTT. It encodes CASSLRTGVRTEAFF. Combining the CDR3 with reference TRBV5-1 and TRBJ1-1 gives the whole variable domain KAGVTQTPRYLIKTRGQQVTLSCSPISGHRSVSWYQQTPGQGLQFLFEYFSETQRNKGNFPGRFSGRQFSNSRSEMNVSTLELGDSALYLCASSLRTGVRTEAFFGQGTRLTVV.